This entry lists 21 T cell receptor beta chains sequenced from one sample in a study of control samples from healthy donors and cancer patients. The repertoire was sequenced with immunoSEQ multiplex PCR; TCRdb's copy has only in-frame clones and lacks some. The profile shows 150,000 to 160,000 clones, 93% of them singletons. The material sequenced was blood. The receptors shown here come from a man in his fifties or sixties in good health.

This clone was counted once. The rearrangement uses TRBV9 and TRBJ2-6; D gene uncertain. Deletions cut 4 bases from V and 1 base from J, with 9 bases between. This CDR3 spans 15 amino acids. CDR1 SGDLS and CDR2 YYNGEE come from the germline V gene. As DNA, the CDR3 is TGTGCCAGCAGCCCCCGGTTGTCTGGGGCCAACGTCCTGACTTTC. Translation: CASSPRLSGANVLTF.

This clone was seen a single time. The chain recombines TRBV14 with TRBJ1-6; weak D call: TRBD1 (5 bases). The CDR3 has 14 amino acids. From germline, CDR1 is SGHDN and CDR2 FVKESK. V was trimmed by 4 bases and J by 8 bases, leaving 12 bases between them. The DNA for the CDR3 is TGTGCCAGCAGCCTCCGGGACCGTTATTCACCCCTCCACTTT. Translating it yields CASSLRDRYSPLHF.

Here the CDR3 reads CASSHGTLYEQYF. The CDR3 DNA reads TGTGCCAGCAGCCACGGGACATTATACGAGCAGTACTTC. The V and J genes are TRBV7-9 and TRBJ2-7, with D possibly matching TRBD1 (6 bases). CDR3 length: 13 amino acids. Looked up from germline, CDR1 is SEHNR and CDR2 is FQNEAQ (reference sequence). The V gene lost 5 bases and the J gene lost 4 bases, with 12 bases spanning the gap.

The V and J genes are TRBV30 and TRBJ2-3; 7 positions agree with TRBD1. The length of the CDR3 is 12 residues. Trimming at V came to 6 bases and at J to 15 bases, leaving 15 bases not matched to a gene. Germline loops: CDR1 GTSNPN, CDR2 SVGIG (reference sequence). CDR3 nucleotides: TGTGCCTGTAACTACAGGGGATTAGTTTTCTATTTT. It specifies CACNYRGLVFYF.

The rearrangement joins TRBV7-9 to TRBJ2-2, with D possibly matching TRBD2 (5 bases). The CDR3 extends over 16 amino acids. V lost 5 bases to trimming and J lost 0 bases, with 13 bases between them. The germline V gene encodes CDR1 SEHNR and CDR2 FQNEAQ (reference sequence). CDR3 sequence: CASSPSGNANTGELFF. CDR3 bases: TGTGCCAGCAGCCCAAGCGGCAACGCGAACACCGGGGAGCTGTTTTTT. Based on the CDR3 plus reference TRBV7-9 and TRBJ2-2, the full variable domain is DTGVSQNPRHKITKRGQNVTFRCDPISEHNRLYWYRQTLGQGPEFLTYFQNEAQLEKSRLLSDRFSAERPKGSFSTLEIQRTEQGDSAMYLCASSPSGNANTGELFFGEGSRLTVL.

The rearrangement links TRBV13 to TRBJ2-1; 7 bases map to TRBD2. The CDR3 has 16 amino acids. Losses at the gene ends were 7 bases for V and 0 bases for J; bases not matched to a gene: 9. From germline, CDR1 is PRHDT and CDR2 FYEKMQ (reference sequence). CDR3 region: CASTPSGKSSYNEQFF. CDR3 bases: TGTGCCAGCACCCCAAGCGGGAAGAGCTCCTACAATGAGCAGTTCTTC.

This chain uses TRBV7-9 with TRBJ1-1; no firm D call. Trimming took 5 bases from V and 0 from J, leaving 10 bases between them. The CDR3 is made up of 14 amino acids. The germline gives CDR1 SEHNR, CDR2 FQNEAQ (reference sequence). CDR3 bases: TGTGCCAGCAGCGTTTCGAGGTTGAACACTGAAGCTTTCTTT. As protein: CASSVSRLNTEAFF.

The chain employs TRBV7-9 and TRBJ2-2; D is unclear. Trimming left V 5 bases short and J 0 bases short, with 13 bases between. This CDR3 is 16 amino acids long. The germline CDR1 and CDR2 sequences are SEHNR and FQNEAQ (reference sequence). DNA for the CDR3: TGTGCCAGCAGCCCCCGGGTGTTCGCGAACACCGGGGAGCTGTTTTTT. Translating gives CASSPRVFANTGELFF.

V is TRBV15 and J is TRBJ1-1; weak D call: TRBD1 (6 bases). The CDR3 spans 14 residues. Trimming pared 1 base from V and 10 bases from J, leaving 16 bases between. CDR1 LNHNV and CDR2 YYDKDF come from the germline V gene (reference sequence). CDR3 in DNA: TGTGCCACCAGCAGAGCCGGGGGGGGGCTTGTAGCTTTCTTT. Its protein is CATSRAGGGLVAFF.

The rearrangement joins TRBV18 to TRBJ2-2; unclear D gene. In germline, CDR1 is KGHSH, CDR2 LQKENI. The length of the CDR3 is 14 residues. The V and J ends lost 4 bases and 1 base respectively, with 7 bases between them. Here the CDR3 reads CASSRAMNTGELFF. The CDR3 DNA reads TGTGCCAGCTCACGCGCGATGAACACCGGGGAGCTGTTTTTT. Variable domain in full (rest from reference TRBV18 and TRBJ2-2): NAGVMQNPRHLVRRRGQEARLRCSPMKGHSHVYWYRQLPEEGLKFMVYLQKENIIDESGMPKERFSAEFPKEGPSILRIQQVVRGDSAAYFCASSRAMNTGELFFGEGSRLTVL.

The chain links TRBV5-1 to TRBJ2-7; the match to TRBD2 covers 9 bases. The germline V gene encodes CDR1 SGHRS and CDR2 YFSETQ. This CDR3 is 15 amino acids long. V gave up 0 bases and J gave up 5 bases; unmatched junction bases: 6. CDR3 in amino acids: CASSLEGSGSNEQYF. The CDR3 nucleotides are TGCGCCAGCAGCTTGGAGGGTAGCGGGAGTAACGAGCAGTACTTC.

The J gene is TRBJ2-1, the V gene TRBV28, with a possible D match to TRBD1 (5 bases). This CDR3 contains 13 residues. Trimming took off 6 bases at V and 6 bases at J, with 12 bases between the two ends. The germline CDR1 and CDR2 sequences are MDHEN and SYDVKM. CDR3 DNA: TGTGCCAGCAGGGGGCCGGGTCTCAATGAGCAGTTCTTC. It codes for CASRGPGLNEQFF.

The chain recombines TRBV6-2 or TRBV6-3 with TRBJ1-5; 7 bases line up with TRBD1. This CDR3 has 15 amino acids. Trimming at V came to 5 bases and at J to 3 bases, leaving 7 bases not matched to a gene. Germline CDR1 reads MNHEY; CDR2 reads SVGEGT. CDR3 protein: CASSDRATYNQPQHF. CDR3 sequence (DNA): TGTGCCAGCAGTGACAGGGCAACCTACAATCAGCCCCAGCATTTT.

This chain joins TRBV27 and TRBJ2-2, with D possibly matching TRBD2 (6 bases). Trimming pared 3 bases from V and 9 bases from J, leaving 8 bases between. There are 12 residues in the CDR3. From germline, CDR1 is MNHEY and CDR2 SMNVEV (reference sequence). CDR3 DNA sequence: TGTGCCAGCAGTTTCCGGGAGCGGGAGCTGTTTTTT. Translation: CASSFRERELFF.

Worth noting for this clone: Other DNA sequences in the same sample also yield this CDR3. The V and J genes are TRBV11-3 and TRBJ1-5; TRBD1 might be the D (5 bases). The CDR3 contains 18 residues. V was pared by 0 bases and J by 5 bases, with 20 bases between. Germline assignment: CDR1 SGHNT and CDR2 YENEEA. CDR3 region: CASSLDRSYGGRYQPQHF. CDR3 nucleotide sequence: TGTGCCAGCAGCTTAGATAGAAGCTATGGGGGTCGGTATCAGCCCCAGCATTTT. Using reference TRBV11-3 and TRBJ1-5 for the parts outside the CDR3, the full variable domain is EAGVVQSPRYKIIEKKQPVAFWCNPISGHNTLYWYLQNLGQGPELLIRYENEEAVDDSQLPKDRFSAERLKGVDSTLKIQPAELGDSAVYLCASSLDRSYGGRYQPQHFGDGTRLSIL.

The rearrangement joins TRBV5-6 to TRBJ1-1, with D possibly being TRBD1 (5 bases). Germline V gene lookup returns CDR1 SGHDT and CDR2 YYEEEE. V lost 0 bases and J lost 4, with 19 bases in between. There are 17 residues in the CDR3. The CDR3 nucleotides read TGTGCCAGCAGCTTGGTTGGGGCTTCCGTTGATGGCACTGAAGCTTTCTTT. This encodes CASSLVGASVDGTEAFF.

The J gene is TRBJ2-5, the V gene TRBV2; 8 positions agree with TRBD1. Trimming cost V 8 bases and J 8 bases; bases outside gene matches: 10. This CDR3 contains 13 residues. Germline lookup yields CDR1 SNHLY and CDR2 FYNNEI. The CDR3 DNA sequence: TGTGCCAGCGCGACGCGGGCAGGGGGCACCCAGTACTTC. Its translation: CASATRAGGTQYF.

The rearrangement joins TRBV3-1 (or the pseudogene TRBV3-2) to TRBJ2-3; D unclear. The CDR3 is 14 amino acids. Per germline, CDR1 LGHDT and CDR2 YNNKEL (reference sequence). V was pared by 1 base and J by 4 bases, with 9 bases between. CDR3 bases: TGTGCCAGCAGCCAAGGGGCTAAGGCAGATACGCAGTATTTT. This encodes CASSQGAKADTQYF.

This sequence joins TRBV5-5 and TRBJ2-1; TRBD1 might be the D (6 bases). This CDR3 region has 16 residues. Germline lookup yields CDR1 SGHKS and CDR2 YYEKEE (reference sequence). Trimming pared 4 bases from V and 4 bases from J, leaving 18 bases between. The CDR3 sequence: CASSPRWGQLYNEQFF. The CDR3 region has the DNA TGTGCCAGCAGCCCCCGGTGGGGACAATTGTACAATGAGCAGTTCTTC.

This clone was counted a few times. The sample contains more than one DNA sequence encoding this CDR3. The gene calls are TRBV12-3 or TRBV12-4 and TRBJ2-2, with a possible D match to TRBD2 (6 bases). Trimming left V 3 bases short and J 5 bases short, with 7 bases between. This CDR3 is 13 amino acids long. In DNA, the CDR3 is TGTGCCAGCAGTTTTGGGGGGACCGGGGAGCTGTTTTTT. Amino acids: CASSFGGTGELFF.

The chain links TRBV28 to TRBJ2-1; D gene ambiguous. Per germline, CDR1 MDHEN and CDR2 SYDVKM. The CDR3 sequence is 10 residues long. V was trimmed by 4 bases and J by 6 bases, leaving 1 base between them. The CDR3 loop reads CASSSNEQFF. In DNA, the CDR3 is TGTGCCAGCAGTTCCAATGAGCAGTTCTTC.